This T cell receptor (beta chain) was sequenced in a study of T-cell reconstitution after alpha-beta-depleted transplantation in children. General study points: Reportedly, roughly two months post-transplant, alpha-beta T cells arose from several hundred expanded graft clones. Newly generated T cells supplied most T-cell counts and diversity one year post-transplant. From surviving recipient T cells and thymic progenitors came the high day-60 TCRbeta diversity observed in some patients.

About this clonotype: Its antigen is as yet unknown.

Trimming stripped 7 bases from V and 6 bases from J, with 25 bases between. Germline V lookup: CDR1 LNHDA, CDR2 SQIVND (reference sequence). CDR3 length: 16 amino acids. Unique molecular identifiers were built into the TCRbeta library. TCRdb analysed the PCR reads with MiXCR anew, one entry per CDR3 protein. Of about 980,000 distinct CDR3 sequences listed, about 29% were seen once; the top ten hold 25% to 35%. This chain uses TRBV19 with TRBJ2-7; D assignment may be TRBD1 or TRBD2 (5 bases each). This clonotype originated in a boy under two years old who had a stem cell transplant for SCID, so the T cells may come from the graft donor. The sample in question was PBMCs, mostly from graft donor cells, obtained 360 days after TCRalphabeta/CD19-depleted stem cell transplant. The DNA for the CDR3 is TGTGCCAGTAAAAAAGACGGGGACGCGCAACCTTCCGAGCAGTACTTC. This sequence encodes CASKKDGDAQPSEQYF.